This TCR beta chain comes out of a study of blood T cells in healthy people across ages. To note about this clonotype: Its target is unknown.

General study points: When one million T cells were used, diversity estimates were thought to be underestimates.

It was with a sample-barcoded 5' primer and a J-beta primer mix that a second PCR of roughly 7 to 12 cycles was run. A single record per CDR3 protein comes from TCRdb applying MiXCR to the 5' RACE reads. The sample lists 1.5 million to 2 million distinct CDR3 sequences, approximately 28% occurring once. CDR3 length: 16 amino acids. The germline gives CDR1 ENHRY, CDR2 SYGVKD. V was clipped by 2 bases and J by 0 bases, with 14 bases between them. This chain joins TRBV10-3 and TRBJ2-7, with D possibly TRBD2 on 6 matching bases. The sample taken for sequencing was blood. This clonotype was sampled from a young woman in good health. CDR3 sequence: CAISEREPTSSYEQYF. CDR3 DNA: TGTGCCATCAGTGAGCGGGAGCCAACGAGCTCCTACGAGCAGTACTTC.